One sample yielded the 13 T cell receptor beta chains listed below, sequenced in a study of response to subunit inactivated influenza vaccine. TCRdb reprocessed the RT-PCR reads with MiXCR, giving one entry per CDR3 protein. The table records 560,000 or so distinct CDR3 sequences, 7.5% to 8.5% of them present only once. Sequenced here: PBMCs from blood, sampled around 25 months after vaccination. The source of these receptors is a man in his fifties or sixties who received an inactivated influenza vaccine.

The V gene is TRBV14, the J gene TRBJ1-4; 8 nucleotides line up with TRBD1. Germline lookup yields CDR1 SGHDN and CDR2 FVKESK. The CDR3 covers 18 residues. V was clipped by 4 bases and J by 2 bases; unmatched bases: 12. Here the CDR3 DNA reads TGTGCCAGCAGCCTCACCAGGACAGGGTGGTCGACTAATGAAAAACTGTTTTTT. Its protein is CASSLTRTGWSTNEKLFF.

Many counts were recorded for this clonotype. V and J are TRBV27 and TRBJ1-5; 8 bases agree with TRBD1. V lost 6 bases to trimming and J lost 5 bases; unmatched junction nucleotides: 9. Germline CDR1 is MNHEY and CDR2 is SMNVEV (reference sequence). This CDR3 has 15 residues. Here the CDR3 reads CASRQGTGRYQPQHF. The CDR3 nucleotides read TGTGCCAGCAGACAAGGGACAGGACGTTATCAGCCCCAGCATTTT.

For this clonotype: Possible read error: a much larger clone is one base away. This sequence joins TRBV6-1 and TRBJ2-7; 12 nucleotides match TRBD2. CDR3 length equals 17 residues. Germline V gives CDR1 MNHNS, CDR2 SASEGT. CDR3 protein: CVSSWTSGTSASYEQYF. The CDR3 region has the DNA TGTGTCAGCAGCTGGACTAGCGGGACGTCGGCTTCCTACGAGCAGTACTTC.

Ten or more counts support this clonotype. The gene calls are TRBV12-3 or TRBV12-4 and TRBJ2-7, with D unclear. Trimming stripped 7 bases from V and 0 bases from J, with 10 bases between. The CDR3 loop spans 13 amino acids. CDR3 coding DNA: TGTGCCAGCACTATAAGTTTCTCCTACGAGCAGTACTTC. Translated, it gives CASTISFSYEQYF.

The sample holds a few counts of this clonotype. The chain employs TRBV12-3 or TRBV12-4 and TRBJ2-1, with 8 bases that match TRBD1. The J segment lost 5 bases and the V segment lost 8 bases, leaving 11 bases of the junction unmatched. This CDR3 spans 15 amino acids. The CDR3 DNA reads as TGTGCCAGCTGGACGGGCAGGGGGCTGGACAATGAGCAGTTCTTC. This codes for CASWTGRGLDNEQFF.

Only a few counts were recorded for this clonotype. The chain links TRBV28 to TRBJ1-6, with D perhaps TRBD1 (5 bases). The ends were cut back, 5 bases at V and 7 bases at J, with 12 bases in the middle. From germline, CDR1 is MDHEN and CDR2 SYDVKM. This CDR3 contains 14 residues. The CDR3 coding sequence is TGTGCCAGCAGTCGGGGGACTTCGAATTCACCCCTCCACTTT. It codes for CASSRGTSNSPLHF.

This clonotype was recorded a few times. CDR3: CASRNRGRNGPTF. CDR3 nucleotides: TGTGCCAGCAGAAACAGGGGGCGGAATGGTCCCACCTTC. This sequence joins TRBV28 and TRBJ1-2; 9 bases are a match to TRBD1. Germline values: CDR1 MDHEN, CDR2 SYDVKM. Unmatched junction bases numbered 12, after V lost 6 bases and J lost 13 bases. There are 13 residues in the CDR3.

This clonotype was observed a handful of times. This chain joins TRBV20-1 and TRBJ2-3, with 7 bases aligning to TRBD1. The junction had 10 bases not matched to a gene; V was cut back by 2 bases and J by 5 bases. CDR3 length: 15 amino acids. In germline, CDR1 is DFQATT, CDR2 SNEGSKA (reference sequence). The CDR3 reads CSARSLGQARDTQYF. The CDR3 DNA follows: TGCAGTGCTAGATCCCTTGGACAGGCCCGAGATACGCAGTATTTT.

The V gene is TRBV18, the J gene TRBJ2-7; weak D call: TRBD2 (6 bases). Germline V gene data show CDR1 as KGHSH and CDR2 as LQKENI. This CDR3 is 13 amino acids long. The V end lost 3 bases, the J end lost 5 bases, and 11 bases lay between the germline ends. In DNA form, the CDR3 reads TGTGCCAGCTCACCGGCGGAGGGCCACGAGCAGTACTTC. Encoded protein: CASSPAEGHEQYF.

The chain recombines TRBV7-9 with TRBJ1-3; TRBD1 is a possible D gene (5 bases). Trimming left V 2 bases short and J 2 bases short, with 7 bases between. This CDR3 has 14 amino acids. Per the germline V gene, CDR1 is SEHNR and CDR2 is FQNEAQ (reference sequence). This CDR3 is CASSLRGAGNTIYF. DNA for the CDR3: TGTGCCAGCAGCTTACGGGGCGCTGGAAACACCATATATTTT.

This clonotype was picked up a small number of times. This chain uses TRBV7-9 with TRBJ2-5; TRBD2 might be the D (5 bases). CDR3 size: 17 residues. Trimming took 1 base from V and 5 from J, leaving 20 bases between them. Germline CDR1 SEHNR, CDR2 FQNEAQ (reference sequence). In nucleotides, the CDR3 is TGTGCCAGCAGCTTAGTTGCTAGGCTAGGCGGGCTGGAGACCCAGTACTTC. Amino acid sequence: CASSLVARLGGLETQYF.

This clonotype was observed at least ten times. V and J are TRBV6-1 and TRBJ2-1, with D tentatively TRBD1 or TRBD2 (7 bases each). Looked up from germline, CDR1 is MNHNS and CDR2 is SASEGT. Trimming took 7 bases from V and 7 from J, leaving 20 bases between them. The CDR3 loop spans 15 amino acids. The CDR3 DNA reads TGTGCCAGCACCAAGGGGGCGGGAGCGGGGAATGAGCAGTTCTTC. This gives the protein CASTKGAGAGNEQFF.

V gene TRBV19 combines with J gene TRBJ2-3; 8 bases are shared with TRBD2. CDR3 size: 13 residues. Germline lookup yields CDR1 LNHDA and CDR2 SQIVND (reference sequence). V gave up 10 bases and J gave up 6 bases; unmatched junction bases: 9. CDR3 region: CAIKAGDMDTQYF. As DNA, the CDR3 is TGTGCCATAAAAGCGGGAGATATGGATACGCAGTATTTT.